This TCR beta chain was identified during a study of blood T cell repertoires in COVID-19. The overall study: Sites across the United States, Italy and Spain contributed samples from acute and convalescent COVID-19.

The assay was immunoSEQ multiplex PCR, and TCRdb's table has in-frame clones only and misses some. The repertoire holds about 180,000 clones, 80% to 90% seen once, with roughly 11% in the top ten. Per the germline V gene, CDR1 is KGHSH and CDR2 is LQKENI. Trimming took 1 base from V and 8 from J, leaving 20 bases between them. The CDR3 consists of 16 residues. This clone was detected once. This chain uses TRBV18 with TRBJ1-2; weak D call: TRBD1 (5 bases). Sequenced input: peripheral blood. The TCR sequence derives from a human donor with active or convalescent COVID-19. The donor label of this sample is uncertain. CDR3: CASSPRETVLEGGYTF. The CDR3 DNA follows: TGTGCCAGCTCACCACGTGAGACAGTCCTAGAAGGCGGCTACACCTTC.